This T cell receptor beta chain came from a study of shared clonotypes between healthy human individuals. The sorted-subset replicate PCRs were given approximately 190 ng DNA, which is approximately 30,000 T cell genomes. The assay was immunoSEQ multiplex PCR, and TCRdb's table has in-frame clones only and misses some. The sample lists roughly 520,000 clones, approximately 95% seen once, with about 0.06% in the top ten. Germline CDR1 is MNHNY and CDR2 is SVGAGI (reference sequence). This CDR3 is built from 14 residues. V was shortened by 0 bases and J by 5 bases, with 7 bases between the two germline ends.

The V and J genes are TRBV6-6 and TRBJ2-2, with unresolved D. Sequenced input: naive CD4+ T cells sorted from blood. Stated subset: CD45RA+ positively selected. The TCR sequence derives from a woman aged 25 to 45 in good health. CDR3 sequence reads: CASSYSTWTGELFF. The CDR3 DNA sequence: TGTGCCAGCAGTTACTCGACTTGGACCGGGGAGCTGTTTTTT.